The 17 T cell receptor beta chains below were found in one sample sequenced in a study of blood T cell repertoires in COVID-19. Produced via immunoSEQ multiplex PCR; TCRdb's table is partial and in-frame only. Counted here are a few hundred thousand clones, roughly 77% occurring once; the ten biggest clones make up around 3.4%. Sample: peripheral blood. Receptors originate from an elderly woman with acute or convalescent COVID-19.

On this clone: The junction differs from germline at one of its ends, possibly a read error. The chain joins TRBV5-5 to TRBJ2-2, with 10 nucleotides matching TRBD2. This CDR3 region has 12 residues. Germline-derived CDR1 and CDR2 are SGHKS and YYEKEE (reference sequence). The CDR3 loop is CASSFLAGELFF. For the CDR3, the DNA is TGTGCCAGCAGCTTTCTAGCGGGGGAACTGTTTTTT.

This chain uses TRBV6-5 with TRBJ1-5; 8 bases fit TRBD1. V was pared by 6 bases and J by 4 bases, with 5 bases of the junction left unmatched. Germline V gene sequence: CDR1 MNHEY, CDR2 SVGAGI. This CDR3 region has 14 residues. Here the CDR3 DNA reads TGTGCCAGCAGGTTGACAGGGGTTAATCAGCCCCAGCATTTT. It codes for CASRLTGVNQPQHF.

The chain carries TRBV7-9 and TRBJ2-2; 8 bases fit TRBD2. CDR3 length equals 16 residues. V was clipped by 1 base and J by 8 bases; unmatched bases: 9. Germline CDR1 reads SEHNR; CDR2 reads FQNEAQ (reference sequence). CDR3: CASSLEKRGPGGELFF. DNA for the CDR3: TGTGCCAGCAGCTTAGAGAAGCGGGGGCCTGGTGGGGAGCTGTTTTTT.

The chain joins TRBV6-1 to TRBJ1-2; TRBD1 might be the D (5 bases). V was clipped by 2 bases and J by 0 bases, with 10 bases between them. From germline, CDR1 is MNHNS and CDR2 SASEGT. The CDR3 is made up of 15 amino acids. The DNA of the CDR3 is TGTGCCAGCAGTGAACCAGGGTCTCCTAACTATGGCTACACCTTC. It specifies CASSEPGSPNYGYTF.

The chain is built from TRBV3-1 (or the pseudogene TRBV3-2) and TRBJ1-6; perhaps TRBD1 as D (6 bases). The germline V gene encodes CDR1 LGHDT and CDR2 YNNKEL (reference sequence). V lost 4 bases and J lost 9, with 13 bases in between. CDR3 length: 14 residues. CDR3 sequence reads: CASSPRTVGSPLHF. The CDR3 coding sequence is TGTGCCAGCAGCCCTAGGACAGTAGGTTCACCCCTCCACTTT.

The CDR3 DNA reads as TGTGCCAGCAGTGTTTATGCGGCAGCCCAGCATTTT. Its protein is CASSVYAAAQHF. The chain carries TRBV12-3 or TRBV12-4 and TRBJ1-5, with unresolved D. The CDR3 consists of 12 residues. V lost 5 bases and J 11 bases, leaving 13 bases between the germline ends.

Only one count was recorded for this clone. V gene TRBV29-1 combines with J gene TRBJ1-1; 9 nucleotides align to TRBD1. Germline CDR1 reads SQVTM; CDR2 reads ANQGSEA. The CDR3 length is 13 residues. V lost 8 bases, J lost 8 bases, and 12 bases stayed unmatched. CDR3 sequence reads: CSSYLQGANEAFF. The CDR3 DNA sequence: TGCAGCTCATATCTACAGGGGGCTAACGAAGCTTTCTTT.

The chain uses TRBV25-1 and TRBJ1-2, with D perhaps TRBD1 (5 bases). Germline lookup yields CDR1 MGHDK and CDR2 SYGVNS. The CDR3 has 15 amino acids. V was pared by 1 base and J by 0 bases, with 9 bases between. CDR3 loop: CASSEFKGTNYGYTF. Here the CDR3 DNA reads TGTGCCAGCAGTGAATTCAAGGGGACTAACTATGGCTACACCTTC.

In its sample, this clone was seen a few times. The chain couples TRBV7-9 to TRBJ2-3; a possible D gene is TRBD2 (6 bases). V shed 4 bases and J shed 2 bases, with 13 bases lying between them. Germline V gene lookup returns CDR1 SEHNR and CDR2 FQNEAQ (reference sequence). The CDR3 runs to 15 residues. This chain's CDR3 is CASSSLSGYTDTQYF. The CDR3 coding sequence is TGTGCCAGCAGCTCACTTAGCGGTTACACAGATACGCAGTATTTT.

The rearrangement links TRBV7-9 to TRBJ2-6, with D possibly matching TRBD1 (6 bases). Germline CDR1 is SEHNR and CDR2 is FQNEAQ (reference sequence). The CDR3 totals 17 residues. Trimming left V 3 bases short and J 0 bases short, with 12 bases between. In DNA, the CDR3 is TGTGCCAGCAGCTTGGACAGCCCCTTCTCTGGGGCCAACGTCCTGACTTTC. Protein product: CASSLDSPFSGANVLTF.

The chain has TRBV11-2 and TRBJ1-2; 7 bases align to TRBD1. The germline CDR1 and CDR2 sequences are SGHAT and FQNNGV. Trimming cost V 0 bases and J 2 bases; bases outside gene matches: 6. The CDR3 is 16 amino acids. The CDR3 region is CASSLDLGTENYGYTF. CDR3 nucleotide sequence: TGTGCCAGCAGCTTAGATCTTGGGACAGAGAACTATGGCTACACCTTC. Complete variable domain (other parts from reference TRBV11-2 and TRBJ1-2): EAGVAQSPRYKIIEKRQSVAFWCNPISGHATLYWYQQILGQGPKLLIQFQNNGVVDDSQLPKDRFSAERLKGVDSTLKIQPAKLEDSAVYLCASSLDLGTENYGYTFGSGTRLTVV.

On this clone itself: The identical CDR3 is also encoded by other nucleotide sequences in the sample. V is TRBV6-5 and J is TRBJ1-6; 8 positions agree with TRBD1. The V gene's germline CDR1 is MNHEY and CDR2 SVGAGI. The CDR3 is 15 amino acids. Trimming removed 0 bases from V and 7 bases from J; junction bases left unmatched: 2. CDR3 in DNA: TGTGCCAGCAGTTACTCGACAGGGGTAAATTCACCCCTCCACTTT. It specifies CASSYSTGVNSPLHF.

V and J are TRBV3-1 (or the pseudogene TRBV3-2) and TRBJ2-7, with TRBD1 identical over 7 bases. The CDR3 runs to 15 residues. V lost 3 bases, J lost 3 bases, and 8 bases stayed unmatched. Per the germline V gene, CDR1 is LGHDT and CDR2 is YNNKEL (reference sequence). The CDR3 reads CASSHAGTDIYEQYF. The CDR3 coding sequence is TGTGCCAGCAGCCATGCCGGGACAGATATCTACGAGCAGTACTTC.

V usage is TRBV4-3 and J usage is TRBJ2-7; 7 bases line up with TRBD2. CDR3 length: 15 amino acids. With 1 base clipped from V and 4 bases from J, the junction kept 7 bases outside the gene matches. CDR1 and CDR2 (germline): LGHNA, YSLEER. The CDR3: CASSQAASGSYEQYF. CDR3 bases: TGCGCCAGCAGCCAAGCAGCTAGCGGCTCATACGAGCAGTACTTC.

The chain carries TRBV6-6 and TRBJ2-1, with 7 bases identical to TRBD1. The CDR3 spans 14 residues. J gave up 5 bases and V 2 bases, and 3 bases lay outside the gene matches. The germline V gene encodes CDR1 MNHNY and CDR2 SVGAGI (reference sequence). CDR3 protein: CASSYGDRNNEQFF. CDR3 sequence (DNA): TGTGCCAGCAGTTACGGGGACAGAAACAATGAGCAGTTCTTC.

Only one count was recorded for this clone. The chain carries TRBV4-1 and TRBJ2-3; D gene unclear. This CDR3 comprises 16 residues. Germline CDR1 is MGHRA and CDR2 is YSYEKL. The germline V and J ends were trimmed by 0 bases and 2 bases, with 12 bases remaining between them. The CDR3 is CASSQDLGVFTDTQYF. DNA of the CDR3: TGCGCCAGCAGCCAAGATCTTGGAGTTTTCACAGATACGCAGTATTTT.

The rearrangement joins TRBV14 to TRBJ2-1; TRBD1 might be the D (6 bases). The germline V gene has CDR1 SGHDN and CDR2 FVKESK. The CDR3 is 15 residues long. Trimming shortened V by 5 bases and J by 6 bases, and 17 bases separated the two germline ends. The DNA for the CDR3 is TGTGCCAGCAGCTACCTTCCAGGGGCGGGCAATGAGCAGTTCTTC. Protein: CASSYLPGAGNEQFF.